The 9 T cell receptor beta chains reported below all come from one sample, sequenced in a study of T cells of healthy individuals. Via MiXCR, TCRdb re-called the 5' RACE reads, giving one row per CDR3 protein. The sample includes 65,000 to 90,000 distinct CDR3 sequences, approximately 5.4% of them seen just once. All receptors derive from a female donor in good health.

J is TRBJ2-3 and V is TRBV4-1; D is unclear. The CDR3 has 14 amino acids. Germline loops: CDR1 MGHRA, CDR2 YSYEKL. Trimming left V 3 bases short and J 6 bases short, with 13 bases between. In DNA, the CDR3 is TGCGCCAGCAGCCATCTCCTTTCCCTGGATACGCAGTATTTT. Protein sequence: CASSHLLSLDTQYF.

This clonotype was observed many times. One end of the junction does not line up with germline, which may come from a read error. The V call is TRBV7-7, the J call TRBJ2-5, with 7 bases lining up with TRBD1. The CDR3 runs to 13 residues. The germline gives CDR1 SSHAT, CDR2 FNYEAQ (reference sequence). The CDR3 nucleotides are TGTGCTAGCAGCCACGGACAGGAAGAGACCCAGTACTTC. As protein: CASSHGQEETQYF.

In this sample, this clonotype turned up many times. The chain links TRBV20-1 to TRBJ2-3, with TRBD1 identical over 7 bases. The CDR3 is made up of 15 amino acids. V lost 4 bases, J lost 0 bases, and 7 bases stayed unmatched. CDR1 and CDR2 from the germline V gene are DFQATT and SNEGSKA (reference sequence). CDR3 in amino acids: CSATYQGVSTDTQYF. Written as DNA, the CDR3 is TGCAGTGCTACGTATCAGGGGGTTAGCACAGATACGCAGTATTTT.

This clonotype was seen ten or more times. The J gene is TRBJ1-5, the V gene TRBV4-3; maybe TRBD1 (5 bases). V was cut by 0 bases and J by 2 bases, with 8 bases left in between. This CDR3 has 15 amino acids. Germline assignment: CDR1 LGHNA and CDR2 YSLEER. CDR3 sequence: CASSQDGTGNQPQHF. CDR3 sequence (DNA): TGCGCCAGCAGCCAAGATGGGACGGGCAATCAGCCCCAGCATTTT.

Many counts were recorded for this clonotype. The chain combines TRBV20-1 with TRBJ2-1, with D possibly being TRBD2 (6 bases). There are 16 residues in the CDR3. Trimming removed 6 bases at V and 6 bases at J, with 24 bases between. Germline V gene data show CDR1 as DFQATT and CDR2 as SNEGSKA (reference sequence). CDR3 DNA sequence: TGCAGTGCCACCGGGACTCTATACGGTTATCGCAATGAGCAGTTCTTC. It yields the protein CSATGTLYGYRNEQFF.

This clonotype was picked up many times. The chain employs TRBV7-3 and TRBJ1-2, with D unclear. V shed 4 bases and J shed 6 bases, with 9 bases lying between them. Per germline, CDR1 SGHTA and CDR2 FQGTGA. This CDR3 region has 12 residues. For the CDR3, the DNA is TGTGCCAGCAGCTCCGGAAACGATGGCTACACCTTC. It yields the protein CASSSGNDGYTF.

The CDR3 is CASSEATPEKLFF. The CDR3 bases are TGTGCCAGCAGTGAAGCCACCCCTGAAAAACTGTTTTTT. The chain joins TRBV2 to TRBJ1-4; D is unresolved. CDR1 is SNHLY, CDR2 FYNNEI, per germline. The germline V and J ends were trimmed by 0 bases and 7 bases, with 6 bases remaining between them. This CDR3 is built from 13 residues. The full variable domain, completed using reference TRBV2 and TRBJ1-4, is EPEVTQTPSHQVTQMGQEVILRCVPISNHLYFYWYRQILGQKVEFLVSFYNNEISEKSEIFDDQFSVERPDGSNFTLKIRSTKLEDSAMYFCASSEATPEKLFFGSGTQLSVL.

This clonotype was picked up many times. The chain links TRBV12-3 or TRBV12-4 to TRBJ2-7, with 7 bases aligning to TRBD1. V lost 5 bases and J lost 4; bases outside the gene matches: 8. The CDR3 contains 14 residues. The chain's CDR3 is CASSPGTAQYEQYF. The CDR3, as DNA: TGTGCCAGCAGTCCCGGGACAGCCCAATACGAGCAGTACTTC.

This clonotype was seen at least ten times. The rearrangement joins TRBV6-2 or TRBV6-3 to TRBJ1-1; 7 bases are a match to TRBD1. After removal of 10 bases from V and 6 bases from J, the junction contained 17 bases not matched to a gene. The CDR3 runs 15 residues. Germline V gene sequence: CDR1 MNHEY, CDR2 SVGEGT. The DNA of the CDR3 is TGTGCCACCCGCGACACCCAGACAGGGCCGCCTGAAGCTTTCTTT. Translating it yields CATRDTQTGPPEAFF.